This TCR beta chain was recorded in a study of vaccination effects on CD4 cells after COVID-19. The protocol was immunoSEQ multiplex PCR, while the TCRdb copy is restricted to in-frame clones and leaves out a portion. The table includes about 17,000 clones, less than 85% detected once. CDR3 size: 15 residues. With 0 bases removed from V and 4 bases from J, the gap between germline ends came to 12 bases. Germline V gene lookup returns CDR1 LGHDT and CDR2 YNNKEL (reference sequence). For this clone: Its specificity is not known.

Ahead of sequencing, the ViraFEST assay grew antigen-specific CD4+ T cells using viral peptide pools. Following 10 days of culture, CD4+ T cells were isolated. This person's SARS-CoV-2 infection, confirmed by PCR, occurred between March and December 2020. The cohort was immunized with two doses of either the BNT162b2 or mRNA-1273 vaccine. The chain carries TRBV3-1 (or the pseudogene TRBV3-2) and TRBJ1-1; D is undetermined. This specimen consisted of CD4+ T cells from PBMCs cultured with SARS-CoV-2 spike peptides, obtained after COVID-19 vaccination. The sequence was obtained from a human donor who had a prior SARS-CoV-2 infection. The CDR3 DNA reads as TGTGCCAGCAGCCAAGATGGTATGTGTCTCACTGAAGCTTTCTTT. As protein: CASSQDGMCLTEAFF.